This T cell receptor beta chain stems from a study of breast tumors, draining lymph nodes, adjacent tissues. TCRdb ran MiXCR on the multiplex PCR reads and lists one entry per CDR3 protein. The table shows some 130,000 distinct CDR3 sequences, with just under 20% occurring only once. The study's findings and limits: Luminal-like breast cancer showed significantly greater tumor-nontumor repertoire similarity than basal-like breast cancer did. Compared with lymph nodes, tumors were less diverse; compared with nontumor tissue, more.

In germline, CDR1 is SQVTM, CDR2 ANQGSEA. The CDR3 runs 14 residues. Samples came from axillary lymph nodes draining the breast cancer. With respect to this clonotype: The antigen remains unidentified. A junction boundary mismatches the germline segment, possibly from a read error.

The TCR sequence derives from a female donor with breast cancer. Some clones in this sample may be carry-over from other donors' samples. The sample was axillary lymph node tissue. The V gene is TRBV29-1, the J gene TRBJ2-2, with D perhaps TRBD1 (6 bases). The CDR3 coding sequence is TGCAGCGTTTCGGTCATGGGGGACACCGGGGAGCTGCTTTTT. It yields the protein CSVSVMGDTGELLF.